The text below deals with one TCR beta chain. This sample was taken from a study of blood T cell repertoires in COVID-19. Study-level background: Italy, Spain and the United States were the sources of the convalescent and acute COVID-19 samples.

Living in about two dozen US areas, the participants were between roughly 18 and 95 years of age. Using immunoSEQ multiplex PCR, the repertoire was profiled, and TCRdb retains in-frame clones only, with some absent. The profile shows more than 250,000 clones, 80% to 90% of them singletons. The sample taken for sequencing was PBMCs or T cells enriched from blood (not recorded which). The TCR originated in a man under 40 who had recovered from COVID-19.

The CDR3 loop is CASSPLGCVRHRHFF. Written as DNA, the CDR3 is TGCGCCAGCAGTCCTCTTGGATGCGTGAGGCACCGTCATTTCTTT. This chain links TRBV23-1 with TRBJ1-1; no reliable D call. TRBV23-1 is classed as an ORF, of uncertain function. V dropped 4 bases and J dropped 13 bases, with 25 bases sitting between them. There are 15 residues in the CDR3.